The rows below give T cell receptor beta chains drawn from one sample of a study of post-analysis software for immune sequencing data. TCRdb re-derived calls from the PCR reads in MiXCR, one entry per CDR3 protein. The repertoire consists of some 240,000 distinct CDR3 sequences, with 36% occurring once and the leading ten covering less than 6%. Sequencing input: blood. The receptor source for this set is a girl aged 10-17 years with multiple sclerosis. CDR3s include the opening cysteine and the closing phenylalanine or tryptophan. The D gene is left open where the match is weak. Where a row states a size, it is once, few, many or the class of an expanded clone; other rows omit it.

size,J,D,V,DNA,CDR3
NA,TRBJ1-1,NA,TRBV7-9,TGTGCCAGCAGCGAAACAGGGAGAAGCACTGAAGCTTTCTTT,CASSETGRSTEAFF
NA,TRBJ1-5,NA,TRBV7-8,TGTGCCAGCAGCCGCGATTATCCCGTCCAGCCCCAGCATTTT,CASSRDYPVQPQHF
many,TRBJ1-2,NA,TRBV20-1,TGCAGTGCTAGCGGGACCTACAACTATGGCTACACCTTC,CSASGTYNYGYTF
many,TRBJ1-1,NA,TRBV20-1,TGCAGTGCTAACAGGCGGGGGCTGAACACTGAAGCTTTCTTT,CSANRRGLNTEAFF
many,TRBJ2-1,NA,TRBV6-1,TGTGCCAGCAGTACAGGGTCTAGCTCCTACAATGAGCAGTTCTTC,CASSTGSSSYNEQFF
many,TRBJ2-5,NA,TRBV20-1,TGCAGTGCTAGGGCGCCCGGAACGACAGGACCTCAAGAGACCCAGTACTTC,CSARAPGTTGPQETQYF
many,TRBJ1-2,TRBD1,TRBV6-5,TGTGCCAGCAGTTACTCGGGACAGGGCTATGGCTACACCTTC,CASSYSGQGYGYTF
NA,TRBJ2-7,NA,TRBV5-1,TGCGCCAGCAGCTTGGGGTCGTCTTCTTGGGAGCAGTACTTC,CASSLGSSSWEQYF
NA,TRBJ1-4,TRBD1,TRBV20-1,TGCAGTGCTAGGAAGGGACAGGATAAGCTGTTTTTT,CSARKGQDKLFF
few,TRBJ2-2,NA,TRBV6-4,TGTGCCAGCAGTGACCGGACCCAGAACACCGGGGAGCTGTTTTTT,CASSDRTQNTGELFF
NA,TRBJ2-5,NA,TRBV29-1,TGCAGCGTTTACAGGGTTGACTCCCAAGAGACCCAGTACTTC,CSVYRVDSQETQYF
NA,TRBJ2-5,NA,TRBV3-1,TGTGCCAGCAGCCCCTCCGTGGGCCAGTACTTC,CASSPSVGQYF
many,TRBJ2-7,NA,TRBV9,TGTGCCCCTCGCCAGGGCCCCCCCTACGAGCAGTACTTC,CAPRQGPPYEQYF
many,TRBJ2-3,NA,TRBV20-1,TGCAGTGCTAGAGAAAATACTAATACGCAGTATTTT,CSARENTNTQYF
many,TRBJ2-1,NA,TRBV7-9,TGTGCCAGCAGCTTAGCGACGGGGGATGAGCAGTTCTTC,CASSLATGDEQFF
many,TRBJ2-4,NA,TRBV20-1,TGCAGTGCCATGAGAGGGACTGTCAAAAACATTCAGTACTTC,CSAMRGTVKNIQYF
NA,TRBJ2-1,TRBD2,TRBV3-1,TGTGCCAGCAGCCAAGAGGCGGGAGGGCATCCGATCCCCTACAATGAGCAGTTCTTC,CASSQEAGGHPIPYNEQFF
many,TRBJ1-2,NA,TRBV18,TGTGCCAGCTCACCAAGGGGTGGTGAAGGCTATGGCTACACCTTC,CASSPRGGEGYGYTF
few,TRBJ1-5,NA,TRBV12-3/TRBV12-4,TGTGCCAGCAGTAATAACGAGGGGAATCAGCCCCAGCATTTT,CASSNNEGNQPQHF
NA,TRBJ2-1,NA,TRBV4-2,TGTGCCAGCAGCCAAAATCAGGGAAGAGTAAATGAGCAGTTCTTC,CASSQNQGRVNEQFF
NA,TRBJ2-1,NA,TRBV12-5,TGTGCTAGTGGTTTGAATACCGCGGCAGGAAAGGCAAATGAGCAGTTCTTC,CASGLNTAAGKANEQFF
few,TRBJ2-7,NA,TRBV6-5,TGTGCCAGCAAGTTGACAGTCTCAGCCTACGAGCAGTACTTC,CASKLTVSAYEQYF
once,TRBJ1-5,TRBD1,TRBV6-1,TGTGCCAGCAGTGAAGGGACAGGATATCAGCCCCAGCATTTT,CASSEGTGYQPQHF
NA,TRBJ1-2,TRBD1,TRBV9,TGTGCCAGCAGCCTAGGGCAGGGGGCGGCCTATGGCTACACCTTC,CASSLGQGAAYGYTF
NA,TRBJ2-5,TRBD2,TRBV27,TGTGCCAGCAGTTTATACGGGGGTAGCGGGTGGGAGACCCAGTACTTC,CASSLYGGSGWETQYF
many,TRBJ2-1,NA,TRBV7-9,TGTGCCAGCAGCCCCCGGGTGGGGGACTACAATGAGCAGTTCTTC,CASSPRVGDYNEQFF
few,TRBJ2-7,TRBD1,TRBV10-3,TGTGCCATCAGTGACAGGGGGCTTTCCTACGAGCAGTACTTC,CAISDRGLSYEQYF
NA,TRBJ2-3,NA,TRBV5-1,TGCGCCAGCAGCTGCAACCCCGGAGCAGATACGCAGTATTTT,CASSCNPGADTQYF
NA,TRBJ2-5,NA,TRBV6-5,TGTGCCAGCAGACCGACAGGGAGGGAGACCCAGTACTTC,CASRPTGRETQYF
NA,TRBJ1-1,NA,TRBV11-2,TGCGGTAGTCGGCAGTCGAACACTGAAGCTTTCTTT,CGSRQSNTEAFF
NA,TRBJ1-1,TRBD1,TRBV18,TGTGCCAGCTCACAGGGACAGGGGGTATTGGACACTGAAGCTTTCTTT,CASSQGQGVLDTEAFF
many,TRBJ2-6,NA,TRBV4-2,TGTGCCAGCAGCCAAGATAGGCCATCTGGGGCCAACGTCCTGACTTTC,CASSQDRPSGANVLTF
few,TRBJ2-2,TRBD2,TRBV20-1,TGCAGTGCTAGAGATGCCGGGACTAGCGGGAGGATTCCCGCGAACACCGGGGAGCTGTTTTTT,CSARDAGTSGRIPANTGELFF
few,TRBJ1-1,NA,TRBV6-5,TGTGCCATCGGCGGGGAAACTGAAGCTTTCTTT,CAIGGETEAFF
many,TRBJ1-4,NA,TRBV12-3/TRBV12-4,TGTGCCAGCAGTTTAAAGATCGGGGCAACTAATGAAAAACTGTTTTTT,CASSLKIGATNEKLFF
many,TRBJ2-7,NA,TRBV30,TGTGCCTGTTTATCTCCGGTGCTACCATACGAGCAGTACTTC,CACLSPVLPYEQYF
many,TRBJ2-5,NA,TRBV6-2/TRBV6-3,TGTGCCAGCAAACGGAACCAAGAGACCCAGTACTTC,CASKRNQETQYF